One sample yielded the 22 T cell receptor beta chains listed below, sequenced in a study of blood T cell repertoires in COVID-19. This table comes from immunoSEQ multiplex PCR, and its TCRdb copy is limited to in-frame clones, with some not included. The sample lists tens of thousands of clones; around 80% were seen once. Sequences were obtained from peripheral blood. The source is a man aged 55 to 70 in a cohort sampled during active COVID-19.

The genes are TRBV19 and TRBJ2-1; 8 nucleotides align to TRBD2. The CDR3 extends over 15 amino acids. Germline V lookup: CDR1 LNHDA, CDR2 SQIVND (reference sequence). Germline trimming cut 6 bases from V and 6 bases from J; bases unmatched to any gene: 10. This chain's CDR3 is CASRLGTGGANEQFF. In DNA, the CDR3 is TGTGCCAGTAGGTTGGGGACGGGAGGGGCCAATGAGCAGTTCTTC.

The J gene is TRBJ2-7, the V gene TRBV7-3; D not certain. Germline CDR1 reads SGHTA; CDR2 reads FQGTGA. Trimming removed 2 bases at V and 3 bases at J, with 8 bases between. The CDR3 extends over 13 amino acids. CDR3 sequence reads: CASSLSLGYEQYF. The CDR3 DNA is TGTGCCAGCAGCTTATCGCTAGGCTACGAGCAGTACTTC.

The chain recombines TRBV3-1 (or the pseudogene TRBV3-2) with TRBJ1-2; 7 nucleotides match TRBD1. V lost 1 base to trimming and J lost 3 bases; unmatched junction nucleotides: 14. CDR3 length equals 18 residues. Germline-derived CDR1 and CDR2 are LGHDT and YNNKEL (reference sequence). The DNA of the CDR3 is TGTGCCAGCAGCCAAGTTTTCACTCGACAGGGAGCACACTATGGCTACACCTTC. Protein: CASSQVFTRQGAHYGYTF.

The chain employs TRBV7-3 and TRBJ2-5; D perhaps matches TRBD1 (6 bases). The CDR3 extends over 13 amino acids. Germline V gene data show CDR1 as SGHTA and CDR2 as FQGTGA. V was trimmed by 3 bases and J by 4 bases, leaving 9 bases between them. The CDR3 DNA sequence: TGTGCCAGCAGCTTCGGCAGGGGAGAGACCCAGTACTTC. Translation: CASSFGRGETQYF.

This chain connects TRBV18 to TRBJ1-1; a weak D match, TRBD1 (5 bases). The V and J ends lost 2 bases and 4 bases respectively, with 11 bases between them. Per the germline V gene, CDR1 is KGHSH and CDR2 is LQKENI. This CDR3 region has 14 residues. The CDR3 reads CASSPSQGATEAFF. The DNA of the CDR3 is TGTGCCAGCTCACCATCTCAAGGGGCCACTGAAGCTTTCTTT.

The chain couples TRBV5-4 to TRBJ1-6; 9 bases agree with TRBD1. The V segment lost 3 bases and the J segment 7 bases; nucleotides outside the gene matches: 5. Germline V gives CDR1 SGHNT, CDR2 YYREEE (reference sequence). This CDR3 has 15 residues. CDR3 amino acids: CASSYGQGSNSPLHF. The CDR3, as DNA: TGTGCCAGCAGCTATGGACAGGGGTCCAATTCACCCCTCCACTTT.

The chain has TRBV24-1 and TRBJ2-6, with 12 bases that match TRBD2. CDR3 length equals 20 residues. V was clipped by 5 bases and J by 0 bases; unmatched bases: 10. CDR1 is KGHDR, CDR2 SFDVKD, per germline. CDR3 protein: CATSGRTSGESSSGANVLTF. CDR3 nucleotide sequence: TGTGCCACCAGTGGGAGGACTAGCGGGGAAAGTAGCTCTGGGGCCAACGTCCTGACTTTC.

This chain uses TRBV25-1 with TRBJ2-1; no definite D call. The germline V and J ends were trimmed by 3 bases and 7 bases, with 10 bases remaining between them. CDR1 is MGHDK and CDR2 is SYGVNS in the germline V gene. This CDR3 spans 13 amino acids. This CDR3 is CASSDQQFNEQFF. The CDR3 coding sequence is TGTGCCAGCAGTGATCAACAGTTTAATGAGCAGTTCTTC.

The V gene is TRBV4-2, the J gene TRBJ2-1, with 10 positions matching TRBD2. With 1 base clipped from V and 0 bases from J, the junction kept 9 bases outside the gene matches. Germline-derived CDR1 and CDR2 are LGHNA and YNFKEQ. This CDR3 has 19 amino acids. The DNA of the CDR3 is TGTGCCAGCAGCCAAGGGGTAGCGGGAGGACCGAGCTCCTACAATGAGCAGTTCTTC. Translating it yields CASSQGVAGGPSSYNEQFF.

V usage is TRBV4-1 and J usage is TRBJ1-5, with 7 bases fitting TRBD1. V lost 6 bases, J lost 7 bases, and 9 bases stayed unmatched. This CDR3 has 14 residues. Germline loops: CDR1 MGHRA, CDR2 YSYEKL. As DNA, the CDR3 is TGCGCCAGCAGGAGACAGGGCATGGGGCAGCCCCAGCATTTT. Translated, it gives CASRRQGMGQPQHF.

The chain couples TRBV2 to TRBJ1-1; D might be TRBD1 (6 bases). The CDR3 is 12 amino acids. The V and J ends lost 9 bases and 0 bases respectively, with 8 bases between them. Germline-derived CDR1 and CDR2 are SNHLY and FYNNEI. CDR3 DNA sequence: TGTGCCAGTTACAGGGTGAACACTGAAGCTTTCTTT. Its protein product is CASYRVNTEAFF.

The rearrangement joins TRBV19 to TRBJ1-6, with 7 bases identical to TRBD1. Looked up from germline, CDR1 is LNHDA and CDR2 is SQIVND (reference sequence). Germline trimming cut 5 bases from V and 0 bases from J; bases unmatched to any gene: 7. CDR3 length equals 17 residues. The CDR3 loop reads CASSVGTASSYNSPLHF. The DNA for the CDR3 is TGTGCCAGTAGTGTTGGGACAGCGAGCTCCTATAATTCACCCCTCCACTTT.

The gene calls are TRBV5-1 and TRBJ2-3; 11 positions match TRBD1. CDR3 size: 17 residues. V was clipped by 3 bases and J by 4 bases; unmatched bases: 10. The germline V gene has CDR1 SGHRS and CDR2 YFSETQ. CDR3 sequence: CASSYGAGTGGADTQYF. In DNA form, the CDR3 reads TGCGCCAGCAGCTATGGGGCCGGGACAGGGGGAGCAGATACGCAGTATTTT.

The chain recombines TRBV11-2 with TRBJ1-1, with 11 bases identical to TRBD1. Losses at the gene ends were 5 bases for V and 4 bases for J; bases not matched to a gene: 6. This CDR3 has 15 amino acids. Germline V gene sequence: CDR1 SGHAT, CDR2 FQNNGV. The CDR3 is CASSQTGTGGTEAFF. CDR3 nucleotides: TGTGCCAGCAGCCAAACCGGGACAGGGGGCACTGAAGCTTTCTTT.

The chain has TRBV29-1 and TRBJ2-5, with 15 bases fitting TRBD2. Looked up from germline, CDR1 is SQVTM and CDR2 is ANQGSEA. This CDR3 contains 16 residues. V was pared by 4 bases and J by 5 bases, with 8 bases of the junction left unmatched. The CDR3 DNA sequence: TGCAGCGTTGCTGGGACTAGCGGGGGGCGGGCGGAGACCCAGTACTTC. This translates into CSVAGTSGGRAETQYF.

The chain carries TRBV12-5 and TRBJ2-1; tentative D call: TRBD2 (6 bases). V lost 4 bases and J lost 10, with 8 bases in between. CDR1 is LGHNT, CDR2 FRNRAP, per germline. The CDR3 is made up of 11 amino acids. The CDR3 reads CASGWGREQFF. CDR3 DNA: TGTGCTAGTGGTTGGGGGAGGGAGCAGTTCTTC.

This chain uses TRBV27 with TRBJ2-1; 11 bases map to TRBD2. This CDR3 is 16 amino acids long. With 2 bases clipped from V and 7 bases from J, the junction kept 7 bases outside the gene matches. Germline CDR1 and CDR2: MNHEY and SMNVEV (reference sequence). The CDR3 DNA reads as TGTGCCAGCAGTTTAAGGGTAGCGGGAGGGCGTAATGAGCAGTTCTTC. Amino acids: CASSLRVAGGRNEQFF.

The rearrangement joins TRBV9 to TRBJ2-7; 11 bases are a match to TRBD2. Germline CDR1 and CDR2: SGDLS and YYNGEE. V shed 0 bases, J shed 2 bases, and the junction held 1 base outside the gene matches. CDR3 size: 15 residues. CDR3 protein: CASSVGSGGAYEQYF. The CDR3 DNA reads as TGTGCCAGCAGCGTAGGTAGCGGGGGGGCCTACGAGCAGTACTTC.

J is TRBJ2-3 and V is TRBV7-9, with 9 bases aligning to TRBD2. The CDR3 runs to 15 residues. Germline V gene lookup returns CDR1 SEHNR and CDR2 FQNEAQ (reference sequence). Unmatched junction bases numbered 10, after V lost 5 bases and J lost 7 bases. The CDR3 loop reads CASSPRRGGVNTQYF. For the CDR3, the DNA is TGTGCCAGCAGCCCGCGGCGGGGGGGCGTTAATACGCAGTATTTT. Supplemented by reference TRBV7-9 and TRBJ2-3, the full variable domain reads DTGVSQNPRHKITKRGQNVTFRCDPISEHNRLYWYRQTLGQGPEFLTYFQNEAQLEKSRLLSDRFSAERPKGSFSTLEIQRTEQGDSAMYLCASSPRRGGVNTQYFGPGTRLTVL.

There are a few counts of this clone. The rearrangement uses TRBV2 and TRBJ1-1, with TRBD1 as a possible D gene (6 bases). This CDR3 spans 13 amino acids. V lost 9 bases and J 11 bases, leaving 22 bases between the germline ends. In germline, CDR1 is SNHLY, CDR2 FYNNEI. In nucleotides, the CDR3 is TGTGCCAGTCAACAGGGATTAAGAATAGGCGCTTTCTTT. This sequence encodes CASQQGLRIGAFF.

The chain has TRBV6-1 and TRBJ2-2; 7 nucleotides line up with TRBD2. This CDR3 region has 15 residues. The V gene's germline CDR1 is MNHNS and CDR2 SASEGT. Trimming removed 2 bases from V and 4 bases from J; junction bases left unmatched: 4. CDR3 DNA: TGTGCCAGCAGTGAATGGTTAGCGGGCACCGGGGAGCTGTTTTTT. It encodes CASSEWLAGTGELFF.

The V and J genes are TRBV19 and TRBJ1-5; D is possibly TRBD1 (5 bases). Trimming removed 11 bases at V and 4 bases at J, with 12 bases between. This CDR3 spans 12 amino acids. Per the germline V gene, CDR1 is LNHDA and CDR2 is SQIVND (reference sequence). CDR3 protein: CAPIGGNQPQHF. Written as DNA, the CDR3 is TGTGCCCCTATCGGGGGGAATCAGCCCCAGCATTTT.